This is a list of T cell receptor beta chains from one sample in a study of blood T cell repertoires in COVID-19. Clones were read by immunoSEQ multiplex PCR, and TCRdb kept only the in-frame ones, dropping some. The sample has roughly 210,000 clones; 88% are singletons. Sequenced material: peripheral blood. The source is a man aged 65 to 85 with acute or convalescent COVID-19. Each CDR3 is given with its conserved first and last residue. Each record gives: J gene, CDR3 length, V gene, D gene, clone size, CDR3 DNA, CDR3 protein. The D gene is left open where the match is weak. Rows may omit the clone size; those that give it use once, few, many or a size class.

>TRBJ2-1|16|TRBV18|.|once
TGTGCCAGCTCACCACCACGGGACTCCCTATACAATGAGCAGTTCTTC
CASSPPRDSLYNEQFF
>TRBJ2-1|16|TRBV7-9|.|.
TGTGCCAGCAGCCGGAGACTGGCAAGCTCCTACAATGAGCAGTTCTTC
CASSRRLASSYNEQFF
>TRBJ1-5|15|TRBV6-5|TRBD1|.
TGTGCCACCCGATCGACAGGGCGAGGGAATCAGCCCCAGCATTTT
CATRSTGRGNQPQHF
>TRBJ1-1|15|TRBV10-3|TRBD1|few
TGTGCCATCAGCACAGGGGGCCAAAGGAACACTGAAGCTTTCTTT
CAISTGGQRNTEAFF
>TRBJ2-7|16|TRBV6-5|.|.
TGTGCCAGCAGTTATGCGGCTGGTAATCTAGCCTACGAGCAGTACTTC
CASSYAAGNLAYEQYF
>TRBJ2-7|15|TRBV6-5|.|.
.
CASSTSGGGSYEQYF
>TRBJ1-4|15|TRBV7-9|TRBD1|.
TGTGCCAGCAGCCCGCGGACAGGGGCCGGCGAAAAACTGTTTTTT
CASSPRTGAGEKLFF
>TRBJ2-7|15|TRBV18|TRBD1|.
TGTGCCAGCTCACCAGGACAGGGGCAAACGAGGGAGCAGTACTTC
CASSPGQGQTREQYF
>TRBJ1-1|12|TRBV5-1|.|.
TGCGCCAGCAGCCATCCGAACACTGAAGCTTTCTTT
CASSHPNTEAFF
>TRBJ1-6|16|TRBV28|TRBD1|.
TGTGCCAGCAAACTAGGGGCAGGGACAGCTCTTTCACCCCTCCACTTT
CASKLGAGTALSPLHF
>TRBJ1-3|15|TRBV19|.|once
TGTGCCAGTAGTCCGGGAGGCCTGGCTGGAAACACCATATATTTT
CASSPGGLAGNTIYF
>TRBJ2-1|12|TRBV7-9|.|once
TGTGCCAGCAGTGACTTTTACAATGAGCAGTTCTTC
CASSDFYNEQFF
>TRBJ1-1|13|TRBV12-3/TRBV12-4|.|.
TGTGCCAGCAGCCTTCAAACGACAGGAGGAGCTTTCTTT
CASSLQTTGGAFF
>TRBJ2-3|16|TRBV5-4|TRBD2|once
TGTGCCAGCAGCTGGACTAGCGGACGAGGCACAGATACGCAGTATTTT
CASSWTSGRGTDTQYF
>TRBJ2-1|17|TRBV9|TRBD2|.
TGTGCCAGCAGCGCCCCTAGCGGGAGGGGAACCTACAATGAGCAGTTCTTC
CASSAPSGRGTYNEQFF
>TRBJ2-5|14|TRBV5-4|.|.
TGTGCCAGCAGCTTGACGCCTAGCGAGGAGACCCAGTACTTC
CASSLTPSEETQYF
>TRBJ2-7|15|TRBV10-2|.|.
TGCGCCAGCAGTGAGGCCCCTAGCAGCTCCTACGAGCAGTACTTC
CASSEAPSSSYEQYF
>TRBJ2-1|15|TRBV2|.|.
TGTGCCAGCAGTGAAAGTCCCGGGACACACAATGAGCAGTTCTTC
CASSESPGTHNEQFF
>TRBJ2-7|15|TRBV5-1|TRBD2|once
TGCGCCAGCAGTACCGGGGGACTAGCGGTTCTGGAGCAGTACTTC
CASSTGGLAVLEQYF
>TRBJ1-3|17|TRBV6-1|.|.
TGTGCCAGCAGTGAACGCGGCACCTCATCCTCTGGAAACACCATATATTTT
CASSERGTSSSGNTIYF
>TRBJ1-2|13|TRBV29-1|TRBD1|.
TGCAGCGCTCACAGGGGTGGGCACTATGGCTACACCTTC
CSAHRGGHYGYTF
>TRBJ2-1|18|TRBV7-8|TRBD2|.
TGTGCCAGCAGCTCAAGACTAGCGGGAGAGGGGGCTCGGGATGAGCAGTTCTTC
CASSSRLAGEGARDEQFF
>TRBJ2-3|14|TRBV7-3|.|.
TGTGCCAGCAGCTTAACGGCAGGGGCAGATACGCAGTATTTT
CASSLTAGADTQYF
>TRBJ2-1|15|TRBV18|.|.
TGTGCCAGCTCACCGCTTACCGGACAGTACAATGAGCAGTTCTTC
CASSPLTGQYNEQFF
>TRBJ2-3|15|TRBV10-3|.|.
TGTGCCATCAGTTCCACTAGGAGTAGGACAGATACGCAGTATTTT
CAISSTRSRTDTQYF
>TRBJ2-2|16|TRBV11-3|TRBD2|.
TGTGCCAGCAGTCGTAACGGGGGGGTTAGCACCGGGGAGCTGTTTTTT
CASSRNGGVSTGELFF
>TRBJ2-3|14|TRBV29-1|TRBD2|once
TGCAGCGCTAATGGACTAGCGGCGACAGATACGCAGTATTTT
CSANGLAATDTQYF
>TRBJ2-2|14|TRBV19|.|.
TGTGCCACCGAGGTAGAAAGTAAAACCGGGGAGCTGTTTTTT
CATEVESKTGELFF
>TRBJ2-3|14|TRBV30|.|.
TGTGCCTGGGGGAGGGGGCTTGACACAGATACGCAGTATTTT
CAWGRGLDTDTQYF
>TRBJ2-1|14|TRBV7-9|TRBD2|.
TGTGCCAGCACCCCTAGCGGGAGGGTCGGTGAGCAGTTCTTC
CASTPSGRVGEQFF
>TRBJ2-1|14|TRBV5-6|TRBD1|few
TGTGCCAGCAGCTGGGGACAGGGGGCGAGTGAGCAGTTCTTC
CASSWGQGASEQFF
>TRBJ1-1|13|TRBV18|.|.
TGTGCCAGCTCACCGGGCCAGGACACTGAAGCTTTCTTT
CASSPGQDTEAFF
>TRBJ1-1|13|TRBV7-9|TRBD1|few
TGTGCCAGCAGCTGGACAGGGTTAACTGAAGCTTTCTTT
CASSWTGLTEAFF
>TRBJ1-1|15|TRBV6-1|.|once
TGTGCCAGCAGTGATTCTCCCCTTATGAACACTGAAGCTTTCTTT
CASSDSPLMNTEAFF
>TRBJ1-2|13|TRBV7-3|.|.
TGTGCCAGCAGCTTAAGTCAGGGTCAGGGCTACACCTTC
CASSLSQGQGYTF
>TRBJ2-7|18|TRBV6-1|.|.
TGTGCCAGCAGTGAAGCGCTTCGGCCCCGGGACTTGGCCTACGAGCAGTACTTC
CASSEALRPRDLAYEQYF
>TRBJ2-3|15|TRBV19|TRBD1|.
TGTGCCAGTAGCCAAACCAGGGGGCGCACAGATACGCAGTATTTT
CASSQTRGRTDTQYF
>TRBJ2-5|15|TRBV12-5|TRBD1|.
TGTGCTAGTGGTTTGAGGGGGCCCGAAAAAGAGACCCAGTACTTC
CASGLRGPEKETQYF
>TRBJ2-7|15|TRBV2|.|.
TGTGCCAGCAGTGCACAGCTCTCCTTCTCCTACGAGCAGTACTTC
CASSAQLSFSYEQYF
>TRBJ2-7|14|TRBV7-8|TRBD1|once
TGTGCCAGCAGTTTCCCGGGACAGGGCTACGAGCAGTACTTC
CASSFPGQGYEQYF
>TRBJ1-1|17|TRBV18|TRBD1|.
TGTGCCAGCTCACCGAAAACAGGGGGAATTTCGAACACTGAAGCTTTCTTT
CASSPKTGGISNTEAFF
>TRBJ2-1|16|TRBV24-1|TRBD1|.
TGTGCCACCAGTGATCCCCGGGACAGGGTGGGCAATGAGCAGTTCTTC
CATSDPRDRVGNEQFF
>TRBJ1-1|14|TRBV3-1/TRBV3-2|TRBD1|.
TGTGCCAGCAGCCTGGGGACAGCGAACACTGAAGCTTTCTTT
CASSLGTANTEAFF
>TRBJ1-1|14|TRBV7-8|.|.
TGTGCCAGCAGCCGGGAGTACCGGGACACTGAAGCTTTCTTT
CASSREYRDTEAFF
>TRBJ2-1|19|TRBV7-3|TRBD2|.
TGTGCCAGCAGCTTAAGGTATTCCGGGACTAGCGGAACCTACAATGAGCAGTTCTTC
CASSLRYSGTSGTYNEQFF
>TRBJ1-5|18|TRBV19|.|.
TGTGCCAGTAGTATAGATCTTCCCCTTGACAGGAGAAATCAGCCCCAGCATTTT
CASSIDLPLDRRNQPQHF
>TRBJ1-4|14|TRBV6-5|TRBD1|.
TGTGCCAGCAGAACGGGACAGCTTAATGAAAAACTGTTTTTT
CASRTGQLNEKLFF